This passage covers 22 T cell receptor beta chains from one sample sequenced in a study of blood T cell repertoires in COVID-19. Generated by immunoSEQ multiplex PCR, the TCRdb table keeps only in-frame clones and is missing some. The data show 130,000 or so clones, 88% seen once. Sample: peripheral blood. The receptor source for this set is a man aged 50-59 years with acute or convalescent COVID-19.

This chain joins TRBV28 and TRBJ1-2; D might be TRBD1 (5 bases). Trimming removed 7 bases from V and 4 bases from J, with 13 bases in between. The CDR3 is made up of 13 amino acids. The germline V gene has CDR1 MDHEN and CDR2 SYDVKM. This CDR3 reads CASIKDRLYGYTF. The CDR3 coding sequence is TGTGCCAGCATTAAAGACAGACTCTATGGCTACACCTTC.

The V gene is TRBV28, the J gene TRBJ1-2, with D perhaps TRBD1 (5 bases). The CDR3 is 16 residues long. With 4 bases removed from V and 8 bases from J, the gap between germline ends came to 23 bases. Germline V gene lookup returns CDR1 MDHEN and CDR2 SYDVKM. The CDR3 reads CASSSPSVGGAKGYTF. CDR3 nucleotide sequence: TGTGCCAGCAGTTCCCCAAGCGTAGGAGGGGCAAAAGGCTACACCTTC.

A few counts support this clone. The chain combines TRBV2 with TRBJ2-1; 9 bases are shared with TRBD2. The CDR3 has 15 residues. V was pared by 2 bases and J by 7 bases, with 6 bases of the junction left unmatched. The germline V gene has CDR1 SNHLY and CDR2 FYNNEI. The CDR3 bases are TGTGCCAGCAGTGAATCAGCGGGAGGAAAAAATGAGCAGTTCTTC. This translates into CASSESAGGKNEQFF.

The chain has TRBV10-1 and TRBJ2-1; possibly TRBD2 for D (6 bases). This CDR3 has 13 amino acids. V gave up 6 bases and J gave up 4 bases, with 10 bases separating them. Looked up from germline, CDR1 is WNHNN and CDR2 is SYGVQD (reference sequence). The chain's CDR3 is CASSGSRYNEQFF. In DNA, the CDR3 is TGCGCCAGCAGCGGGAGTAGGTACAATGAGCAGTTCTTC.

This chain's CDR3 is CASSHARDRGNQPQHF. The CDR3 DNA is TGCGCCAGCAGCCATGCCCGGGACAGGGGCAATCAGCCCCAGCATTTT. V gene TRBV4-1 combines with J gene TRBJ1-5; 9 bases align to TRBD1. The V gene's germline CDR1 is MGHRA and CDR2 YSYEKL. Trimming cost V 3 bases and J 2 bases; bases outside gene matches: 5. This CDR3 comprises 16 residues.

The gene calls are TRBV18 and TRBJ1-6; D possibly corresponds to TRBD1 (6 bases). Germline V lookup: CDR1 KGHSH, CDR2 LQKENI. Trimming stripped 2 bases from V and 6 bases from J, with 11 bases between. This CDR3 is built from 15 residues. As DNA, the CDR3 is TGTGCCAGCTCACCATCGGGGGGCATTAATTCACCCCTCCACTTT. Its translation is CASSPSGGINSPLHF.

The genes are TRBV30 and TRBJ1-6, with D perhaps matching TRBD1 (5 bases). This CDR3 contains 16 residues. Germline CDR1 GTSNPN, CDR2 SVGIG (reference sequence). V dropped 0 bases and J dropped 6 bases, with 15 bases sitting between them. The CDR3 DNA reads as TGTGCCTGGAGTGTACTGGGGCGTTGGTTTAATTCACCCCTCCACTTT. Amino acid sequence: CAWSVLGRWFNSPLHF.

The chain uses TRBV10-3 and TRBJ1-1; TRBD1 agrees at 10 bases. This CDR3 has 12 residues. Germline V CDR1 and CDR2: ENHRY, SYGVKD. V lost 11 bases to trimming and J lost 7 bases; unmatched junction nucleotides: 7. CDR3 sequence (DNA): TGTGCCGTAGGACAGGGGGGGTTTGAAGCTTTCTTT. It yields the protein CAVGQGGFEAFF.

The V gene is TRBV6-1, the J gene TRBJ1-5; no clear D. Trimming shortened V by 3 bases and J by 5 bases, and 11 bases separated the two germline ends. The CDR3 extends over 14 amino acids. Germline loops: CDR1 MNHNS, CDR2 SASEGT. This CDR3 reads CASSERSGDQPQHF. DNA of the CDR3: TGTGCCAGCAGTGAGCGAAGCGGAGATCAGCCCCAGCATTTT.

The V call is TRBV5-1, the J call TRBJ1-1; D gene ambiguous. V was clipped by 4 bases and J by 4 bases, with 14 bases between them. Germline values: CDR1 SGHRS, CDR2 YFSETQ. The CDR3 is made up of 14 amino acids. CDR3 protein: CASSPLGGSTEAFF. Written as DNA, the CDR3 is TGCGCCAGCAGCCCTCTCGGAGGGAGCACTGAAGCTTTCTTT.

The CDR3 region is CATTWTSGGAVTGELFF. Written as DNA, the CDR3 is TGTGCCACAACCTGGACTAGCGGGGGGGCGGTCACCGGGGAGCTGTTTTTT. The chain is built from TRBV15 and TRBJ2-2; 15 bases are shared with TRBD2. Per the germline V gene, CDR1 is LNHNV and CDR2 is YYDKDF (reference sequence). With 9 bases clipped from V and 4 bases from J, the junction kept 9 bases outside the gene matches. This CDR3 spans 17 amino acids.

As for this clone: The same CDR3 arises from other DNA sequences in this sample as well. The chain uses TRBV6-5 and TRBJ2-1; D not certain. Trimming shortened V by 4 bases and J by 9 bases, and 7 bases separated the two germline ends. Germline V gives CDR1 MNHEY, CDR2 SVGAGI. The CDR3 is 11 amino acids. CDR3 nucleotide sequence: TGTGCCAGCAGTTTAGGCGGTGAGCAGTTCTTC. Amino acid sequence: CASSLGGEQFF.

The V and J genes are TRBV12-3 or TRBV12-4 and TRBJ1-2; D remains ambiguous. V lost 3 bases to trimming and J lost 4 bases, with 6 bases between them. The CDR3 is 12 amino acids. CDR3 in DNA: TGTGCCAGCAGTTTGAAAGCCTATGGCTACACCTTC. This sequence encodes CASSLKAYGYTF.

This sequence joins TRBV21-1 and TRBJ1-5. TRBV21-1 is deemed a pseudogene. This CDR3 region has 16 residues. This chain's CDR3 is CASSKSSSSIYQPQHF. The CDR3 nucleotides read TGTGCCAGCAGCAAATCGAGTAGCAGCATCTATCAGCCCCAGCATTTT.

V is TRBV5-6 and J is TRBJ1-5; TRBD1 agrees at 11 bases. CDR1 is SGHDT and CDR2 is YYEEEE in the germline V gene. The V gene end was trimmed by 4 bases and the J gene end by 6 bases; junction bases not matched to a gene: 6. This CDR3 is 15 amino acids long. As DNA, the CDR3 is TGTGCCAGCAGCCCCGGGACAGGGGGAGCTCAGCCCCAGCATTTT. It yields the protein CASSPGTGGAQPQHF.

The chain carries TRBV30 and TRBJ1-1; no reliable D call. The V gene's germline CDR1 is GTSNPN and CDR2 SVGIG (reference sequence). Trimming shortened V by 0 bases and J by 1 base, and 6 bases separated the two germline ends. There are 13 residues in the CDR3. The CDR3 reads CAWSVLWNTEAFF. The CDR3 DNA is TGTGCCTGGAGTGTACTATGGAACACTGAAGCTTTCTTT.

The chain is built from TRBV3-1 (or the pseudogene TRBV3-2) and TRBJ2-3; D is unclear. V lost 0 bases to trimming and J lost 3 bases, with 4 bases between them. Germline loops: CDR1 LGHDT, CDR2 YNNKEL (reference sequence). The CDR3 sequence is 13 residues long. CDR3 loop: CASSQDSTDTQYF. The CDR3 region has the DNA TGTGCCAGCAGCCAAGATAGTACAGATACGCAGTATTTT.

This chain connects TRBV2 to TRBJ2-7, with D possibly matching TRBD2 (6 bases). Germline-derived CDR1 and CDR2 are SNHLY and FYNNEI. Trimming took off 6 bases at V and 0 bases at J, with 15 bases between the two ends. This CDR3 contains 15 residues. The DNA for the CDR3 is TGTGCCAGCAGGGCTTGGGGGGAGAGCTCCTACGAGCAGTACTTC. Residues: CASRAWGESSYEQYF.

Comment on this clone: Other nucleotide sequences from this sample produce the same CDR3. V gene TRBV7-2 combines with J gene TRBJ1-1; D may be TRBD1 (5 bases). V was shortened by 1 base and J by 4 bases, with 10 bases between the two germline ends. Germline values: CDR1 SGHTA, CDR2 FQGNSA. This CDR3 is 14 amino acids long. CDR3 amino acids: CASSLERGGTEAFF. The CDR3 DNA reads as TGTGCCAGCAGCTTAGAAAGGGGCGGCACTGAAGCTTTCTTT.

The J gene is TRBJ2-7, the V gene TRBV18; TRBD2 might be the D (7 bases). The ends were cut back, 3 bases at V and 0 bases at J, with 12 bases in the middle. The length of the CDR3 is 15 residues. Germline CDR1 is KGHSH and CDR2 is LQKENI. CDR3 sequence reads: CASSPIGGDSYEQYF. DNA of the CDR3: TGTGCCAGCTCACCTATAGGGGGGGACTCCTACGAGCAGTACTTC.

The chain recombines TRBV5-1 with TRBJ2-3; 9 bases fit TRBD1. This CDR3 contains 15 residues. J gave up 8 bases and V 4 bases, and 11 bases lay outside the gene matches. CDR1 SGHRS and CDR2 YFSETQ come from the germline V gene. CDR3 in DNA: TGCGCCAGCAGCGCCGGGACAGGGCCCCTTGGTACGCAGTATTTT. Its protein product is CASSAGTGPLGTQYF.

This clone was counted once. This sequence joins TRBV6-6 and TRBJ2-1; tentatively, D is TRBD2 (5 bases). CDR1 MNHNY and CDR2 SVGAGI come from the germline V gene (reference sequence). The germline V and J ends were trimmed by 2 bases and 7 bases, with 12 bases remaining between them. The CDR3 runs to 14 residues. The CDR3 DNA reads TGTGCCAGCAGTTACCCCCCGGGAACGAATGAGCAGTTCTTC. It specifies CASSYPPGTNEQFF.